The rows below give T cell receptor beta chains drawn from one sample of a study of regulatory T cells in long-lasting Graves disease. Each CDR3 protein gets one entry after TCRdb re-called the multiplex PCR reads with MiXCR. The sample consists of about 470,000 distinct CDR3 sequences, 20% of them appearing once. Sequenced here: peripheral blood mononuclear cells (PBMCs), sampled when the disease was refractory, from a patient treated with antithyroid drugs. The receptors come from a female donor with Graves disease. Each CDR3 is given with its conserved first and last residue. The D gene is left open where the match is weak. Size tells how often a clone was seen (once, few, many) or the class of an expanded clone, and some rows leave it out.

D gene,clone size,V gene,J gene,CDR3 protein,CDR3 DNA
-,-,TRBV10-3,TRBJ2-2,CAISDGQVNTGELFF,TGTGCCATCAGTGACGGACAAGTGAACACCGGGGAGCTGTTTTTT
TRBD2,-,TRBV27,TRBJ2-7,CASSKQREVYEQYF,TGTGCCAGCAGCAAACAGCGGGAGGTCTACGAGCAGTACTTC
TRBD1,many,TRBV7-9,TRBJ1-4,CASSARGGQGKLFF,TGTGCCAGCAGCGCCAGGGGCGGACAGGGAAAACTGTTTTTT
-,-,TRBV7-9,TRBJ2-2,CASRLTGELFF,TGTGCCAGCAGACTAACCGGGGAGCTGTTTTTT
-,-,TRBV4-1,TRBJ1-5,CASSQAGGSNQPQHF,TGCGCCAGCAGCCAAGCCGGCGGGAGCAATCAGCCCCAGCATTTT
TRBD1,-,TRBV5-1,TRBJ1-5,CASSTTGAPNQPQHF,TGCGCCAGCAGCACCACAGGGGCCCCGAATCAGCCCCAGCATTTT
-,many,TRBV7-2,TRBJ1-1,CASSSPVGKTEAFF,TGTGCCAGCAGCTCCCCAGTGGGTAAAACTGAAGCTTTCTTT
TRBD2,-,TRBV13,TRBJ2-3,CASSPRGLADVAQYF,TGTGCCAGCAGTCCCAGGGGACTAGCGGACGTTGCGCAGTATTTT
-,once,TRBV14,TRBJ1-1,CASSQDRLGAFF,TGTGCCAGCAGCCAAGATCGGCTCGGAGCTTTCTTT
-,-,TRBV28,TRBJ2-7,CASVRGGEQYF,TGTGCCAGCGTCAGGGGGGGCGAGCAGTACTTC
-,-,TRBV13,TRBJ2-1,CASSKGGGNNEQFF,TGTGCCAGCAGCAAGGGAGGAGGTAACAATGAGCAGTTCTTC
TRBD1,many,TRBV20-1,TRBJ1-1,CSARGNRGNTEAFF,TGCAGTGCTAGGGGGAACAGGGGGAACACTGAAGCTTTCTTT
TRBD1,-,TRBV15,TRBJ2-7,CATSRATFRDRGREQYF,TGTGCCACCAGCAGAGCAACATTCCGGGACAGGGGGCGCGAGCAGTACTTC
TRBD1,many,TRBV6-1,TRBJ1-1,CASRSQGGNTEAFF,TGTGCCAGCAGATCCCAGGGGGGGAACACTGAAGCTTTCTTT
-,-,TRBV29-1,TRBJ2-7,CSVHSGYEQYF,TGCAGCGTTCATTCCGGCTACGAGCAGTACTTC
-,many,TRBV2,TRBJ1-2,CASSETPGHTSYGYTF,TGTGCCAGCAGTGAAACTCCGGGGCACACAAGCTATGGCTACACCTTC
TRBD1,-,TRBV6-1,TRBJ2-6,CAAPTKGARGANVLTF,TGTGCCGCCCCGACTAAGGGGGCGCGTGGGGCCAACGTCCTGACTTTC
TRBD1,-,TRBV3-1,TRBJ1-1,CASSQAGTGRFKTEAFF,TGTGCCAGCAGCCAAGCGGGGACAGGGAGGTTTAAGACTGAAGCTTTCTTT
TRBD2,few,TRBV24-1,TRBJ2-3,CATSDPGLAGTDTQYF,TGTGCCACCAGTGATCCGGGACTAGCGGGCACAGATACGCAGTATTTT
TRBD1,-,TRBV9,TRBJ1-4,CVSSVTGQGIAEKLFF,TGTGTCAGCAGCGTAACCGGACAGGGAATTGCTGAAAAACTGTTTTTT